This TCR beta chain comes out of a study of blood T cell repertoires in COVID-19. The repertoire was sequenced with immunoSEQ multiplex PCR; TCRdb's copy has only in-frame clones and lacks some. The table lists around 220,000 clones, 70% to 90% of them singletons. The sequenced sample was peripheral blood. This receptor was identified in a man over 45 with acute or convalescent COVID-19.

CDR3: CAWSTGQTYSNQPQHF. In nucleotides, the CDR3 is TGTGCCTGGAGTACGGGACAGACATATAGCAATCAGCCCCAGCATTTT. This sequence joins TRBV30 and TRBJ1-5; 7 nucleotides match TRBD1. With V trimmed by 2 bases and J by 0 bases, 7 bases remained unmatched. CDR1 GTSNPN and CDR2 SVGIG come from the germline V gene (reference sequence). The CDR3 length is 16 residues.